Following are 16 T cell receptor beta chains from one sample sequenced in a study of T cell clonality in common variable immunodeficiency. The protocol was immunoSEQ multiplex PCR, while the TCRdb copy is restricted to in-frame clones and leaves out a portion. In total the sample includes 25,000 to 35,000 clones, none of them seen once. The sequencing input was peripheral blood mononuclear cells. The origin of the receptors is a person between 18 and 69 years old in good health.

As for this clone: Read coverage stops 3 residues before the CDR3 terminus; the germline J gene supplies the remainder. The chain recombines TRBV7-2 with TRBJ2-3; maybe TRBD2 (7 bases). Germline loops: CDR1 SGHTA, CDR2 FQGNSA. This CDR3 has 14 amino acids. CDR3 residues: CASSTYTGRETQYF. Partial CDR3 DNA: TGTGCCAGCAGCACATACACAGGGAGGGAGACG.

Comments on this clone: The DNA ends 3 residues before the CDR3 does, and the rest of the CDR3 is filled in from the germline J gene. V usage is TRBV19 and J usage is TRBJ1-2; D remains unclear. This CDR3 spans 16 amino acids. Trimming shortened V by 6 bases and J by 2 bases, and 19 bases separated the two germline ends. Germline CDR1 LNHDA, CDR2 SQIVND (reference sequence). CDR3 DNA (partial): TGTGCCAGTAGGCCCGACCCTTCCGACATAAACTATGGC. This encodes CASRPDPSDINYG. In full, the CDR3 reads CASRPDPSDINYGYTF.

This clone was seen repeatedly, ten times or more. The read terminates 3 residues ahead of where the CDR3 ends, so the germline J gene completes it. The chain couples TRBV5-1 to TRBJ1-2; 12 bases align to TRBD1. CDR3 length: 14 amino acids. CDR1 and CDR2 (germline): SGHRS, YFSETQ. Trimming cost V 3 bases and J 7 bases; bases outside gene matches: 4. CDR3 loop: CASSSGQGAAGYTF. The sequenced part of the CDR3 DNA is TGCGCCAGCAGCTCGGGACAGGGGGCAGCTGGC.

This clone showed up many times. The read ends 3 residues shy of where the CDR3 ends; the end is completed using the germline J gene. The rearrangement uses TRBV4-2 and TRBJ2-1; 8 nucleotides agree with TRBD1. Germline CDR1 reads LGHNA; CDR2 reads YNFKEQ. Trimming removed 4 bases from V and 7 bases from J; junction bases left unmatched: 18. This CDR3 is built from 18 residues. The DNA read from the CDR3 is TGTGCCAGCAGCCCGAAAACACCGACAGGGGACCTTGGGAATGAG. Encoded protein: CASSPKTPTGDLGNE. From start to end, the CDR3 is CASSPKTPTGDLGNEQFF.

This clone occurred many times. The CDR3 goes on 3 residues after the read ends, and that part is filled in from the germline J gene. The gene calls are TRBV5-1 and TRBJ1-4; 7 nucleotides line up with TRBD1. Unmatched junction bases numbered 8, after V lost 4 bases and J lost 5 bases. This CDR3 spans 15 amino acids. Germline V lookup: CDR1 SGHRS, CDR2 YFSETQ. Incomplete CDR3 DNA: TGCGCCAGCAGCGGAACAGGGGTGGGAAATGAAAAA. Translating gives CASSGTGVGNEK. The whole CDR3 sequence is CASSGTGVGNEKLFF.

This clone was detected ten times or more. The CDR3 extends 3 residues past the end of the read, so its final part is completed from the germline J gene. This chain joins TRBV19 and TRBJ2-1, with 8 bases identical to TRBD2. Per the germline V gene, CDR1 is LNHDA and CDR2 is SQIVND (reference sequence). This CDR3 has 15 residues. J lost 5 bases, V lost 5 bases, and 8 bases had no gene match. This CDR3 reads CASSGQAGANNEQFF. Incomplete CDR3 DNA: TGTGCCAGTAGTGGGCAAGCGGGGGCCAACAATGAG.

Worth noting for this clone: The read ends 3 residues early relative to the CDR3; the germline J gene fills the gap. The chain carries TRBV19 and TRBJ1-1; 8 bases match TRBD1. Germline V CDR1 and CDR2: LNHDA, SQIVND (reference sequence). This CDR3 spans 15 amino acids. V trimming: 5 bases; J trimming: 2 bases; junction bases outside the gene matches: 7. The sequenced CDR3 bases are TGTGCCAGTAGTCCCGGGACAGGAGTTAACACTGAA. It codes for CASSPGTGVNTE. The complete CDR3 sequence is CASSPGTGVNTEAFF. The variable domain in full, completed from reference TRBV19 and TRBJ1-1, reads DGGITQSPKYLFRKEGQNVTLSCEQNLNHDAMYWYRQDPGQGLRLIYYSQIVNDFQKGDIAEGYSVSREKKESFPLTVTSAQKNPTAFYLCASSPGTGVNTEAFFGQGTRLTVV.

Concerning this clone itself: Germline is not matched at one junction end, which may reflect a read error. The sequenced CDR3 bases are TGTGCCAGCAGAGATAGCTCTGGAAGCACC. It encodes CASRDSSGST. The whole CDR3 region reads CASRDSSGSTIYF. V and J are TRBV7-2 and TRBJ1-3; no clear D. The CDR3 is cut off 3 residues early in the read; its end comes from the germline J gene. CDR1 and CDR2 from the germline V gene are SGHTA and FQGNSA. The CDR3 loop spans 13 amino acids.

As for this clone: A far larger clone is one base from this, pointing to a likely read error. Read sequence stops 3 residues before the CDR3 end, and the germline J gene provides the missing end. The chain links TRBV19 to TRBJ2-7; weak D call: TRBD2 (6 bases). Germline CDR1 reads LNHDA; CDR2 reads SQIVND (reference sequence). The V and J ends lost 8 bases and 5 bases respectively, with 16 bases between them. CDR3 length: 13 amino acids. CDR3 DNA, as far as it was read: TGTGCCAGTGCCGGCGGGGCGGCGGACGAG. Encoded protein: CASAGGAADE. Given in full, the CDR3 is CASAGGAADEQYF.

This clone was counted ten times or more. CDR3 sequence reads: CASSLGGTETQYF. CDR3 DNA (partial): TGTGCCAGCAGCTTAGGGGGGACGGAGACC. The chain carries TRBV7-3 and TRBJ2-5; TRBD2 is a possible D gene (6 bases). Read coverage stops 3 residues before the CDR3 terminus; the germline J gene supplies the remainder. The germline V and J ends were trimmed by 2 bases and 5 bases, with 9 bases remaining between them. Germline lookup yields CDR1 SGHTA and CDR2 FQGTGA. The CDR3 covers 13 residues.

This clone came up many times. The part of the CDR3 DNA that was read is TGTGCCAGCAGCCGGAGCGGGGGTCCTAACTATGGC. This sequence encodes CASSRSGGPNYG. The complete CDR3 reads CASSRSGGPNYGYTF. The gene calls are TRBV7-2 and TRBJ1-2; a weak D match, TRBD1 (5 bases). The CDR3 end falls 3 residues outside the read, so it is completed with the germline J gene. V dropped 5 bases and J dropped 0 bases, with 13 bases sitting between them. The CDR3 totals 15 residues. Germline-derived CDR1 and CDR2 are SGHTA and FQGNSA.

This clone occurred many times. The CDR3 sequence: CASSLEPGLKNIQYF. The covered CDR3 bases are TGTGCCAGCAGCTTAGAGCCAGGGCTCAAAAACATT. V is TRBV11-2 and J is TRBJ2-4, with TRBD1 as a possible D gene (5 bases). The read finishes 3 residues shy of the CDR3 end, and the germline J gene is used to complete it. The CDR3 consists of 15 residues. The V end was cut by 0 bases, the J end by 3 bases, with 9 bases between. Germline V gene lookup returns CDR1 SGHAT and CDR2 FQNNGV.

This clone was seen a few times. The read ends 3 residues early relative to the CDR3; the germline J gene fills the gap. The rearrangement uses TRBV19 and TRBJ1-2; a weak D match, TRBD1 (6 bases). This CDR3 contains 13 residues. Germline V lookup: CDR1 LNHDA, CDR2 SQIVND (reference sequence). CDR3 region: CATSRGGAYDYTF. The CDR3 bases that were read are TGTGCCACCTCGAGAGGGGGTGCCTACGAC. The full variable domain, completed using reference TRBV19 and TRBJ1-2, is DGGITQSPKYLFRKEGQNVTLSCEQNLNHDAMYWYRQDPGQGLRLIYYSQIVNDFQKGDIAEGYSVSREKKESFPLTVTSAQKNPTAFYLCATSRGGAYDYTFGSGTRLTVV.

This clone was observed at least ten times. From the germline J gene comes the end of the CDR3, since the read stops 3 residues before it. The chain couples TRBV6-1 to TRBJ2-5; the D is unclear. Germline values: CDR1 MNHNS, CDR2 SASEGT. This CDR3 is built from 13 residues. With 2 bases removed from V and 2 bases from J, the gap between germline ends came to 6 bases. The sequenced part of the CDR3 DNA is TGTGCCAGCAGTGAACAGGTTCAAGAGACC. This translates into CASSEQVQET. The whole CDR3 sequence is CASSEQVQETQYF.

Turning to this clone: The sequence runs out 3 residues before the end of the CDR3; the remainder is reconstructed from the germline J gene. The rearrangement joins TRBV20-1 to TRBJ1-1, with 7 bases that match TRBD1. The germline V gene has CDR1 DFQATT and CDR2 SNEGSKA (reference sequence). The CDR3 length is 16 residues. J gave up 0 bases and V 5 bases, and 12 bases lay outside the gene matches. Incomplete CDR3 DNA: TGCAGTGCTCAAAGTAGGCAGGGGACAGTGAACACTGAA. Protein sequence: CSAQSRQGTVNTE. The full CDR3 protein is CSAQSRQGTVNTEAFF.

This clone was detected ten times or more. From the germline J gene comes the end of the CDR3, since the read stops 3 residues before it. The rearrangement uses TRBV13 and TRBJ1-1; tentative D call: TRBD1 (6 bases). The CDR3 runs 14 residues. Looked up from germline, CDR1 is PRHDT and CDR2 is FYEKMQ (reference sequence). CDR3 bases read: TGTGCCAGCAGCTTCCTAACCCCGACAGGCGAA. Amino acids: CASSFLTPTGE. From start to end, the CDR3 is CASSFLTPTGEAFF.